The entry below gives a single T cell receptor beta chain sequence along with its context. Its antigen target is currently unknown. Base qualities were left out, and no much larger clone turns up one base away. This record belongs to a study of blood T cells in healthy people across ages (dated by TCRdb to between 2014 and 2017). Study-wide context: Template switching captured roughly one uniquely barcoded TCR beta cDNA molecule per two T cells in model experiments. The donors were divided into four age groups: young (average about 16 years), middle-aged (approximately 39), aged (approximately 64) and long-lived (around 87). Using deep sequencing normalized with unique cDNA molecular identifiers, the study measured how TCR beta repertoire diversity changes with age. Two additional independent replicas of 1 million unique cDNA reads from the same blood draw were analyzed for two donors (one aged 18 to 30 and one aged 80 or older). Results the study describes overall, beyond this receptor: Compared with the aged group, more naive CD4+ T cells, fewer expanded clones and increased TCR diversity were shown by the long-lived group, suggesting age selection. A strong correlation was found between observed TCR beta diversity and the percentage of naive T cells measured by flow cytometry. Estimates of total diversity based on one million sequenced T cells were regarded as lower bounds and as underestimates. As age increased, observed TCR beta diversity per million T cells dropped in a roughly linear way, and a significant reduction was already evident by age 40. Because donor CMV infection status was unknown, age-related changes in expanded clonotypes were potentially confounded. Since profiling was done on bulk unsorted PBMCs, naive and antigen-experienced compartments could not be conclusively compared.

CDR1 and CDR2 are read off the germline V gene as SNHLY and FYNNEI. V was cut back by 6 bases and J by 5 bases, leaving a gap of 13 bases between them. Including the terminal cysteine and phenylalanine, the CDR3 comprises 13 residues. Only CDR3 DNA is held: 39 bases, read in frame from base 1. The roughly 39 donors, aged about 6 to 95 years, were systemically healthy Caucasian individuals from Russia. Approximately 11 milliliters of peripheral blood were drawn from each donor into EDTA-treated Vacutainer tubes. Ficoll-Paque density-gradient centrifugation was used to isolate PBMCs, with at least 7 million obtained per sample. Trizol reagent was used to extract total RNA from the PBMCs, yielding at least 6 micrograms per sample. For every donor, flow cytometry on a PBMC aliquot measured the percentage of naive CD45RAhigh/CD27high T cells. Library method: 5' RACE. TCRdb shows the sequencer as Illumina HiSeq 2500. The second PCR ran for roughly 7 to 12 cycles and used a J-beta primer mix along with a sample-barcoded 5' primer. Each TCR beta cDNA molecule received a unique molecular identifier from a template-switch 5' adaptor carrying 12 random nucleotides. At least 2.5 million CDR3-containing paired-end reads were obtained from each sample. All of the RNA was converted into first-strand cDNA using the Mint cDNA synthesis kit, with a TRBC-specific oligonucleotide serving as the primer. Following uracil-DNA glycosylase treatment, a first 18-cycle PCR with universal primers M1SS and BC2_uni_R was performed on all cDNA. From the authors' description of their analysis: For normalization, 1 million high-quality reads, each with a distinct molecular identifier, were randomly selected from each sample. Reads sharing molecular identifiers were discarded rather than binned into consensus sequences. CDR3 identification, clonotype clustering and error correction used MiTCR with a Q25 quality threshold and the strictest error-elimination algorithm. A nonparametric unseen species model using Euler transformation provided a lower-bound estimate of total TCR beta diversity. TCRdb trimmed public reads at Q25 via fastp, called clones via MiXCR and kept in-frame beta chains. Records with the same CDR3 protein are collapsed into one entry carrying the most frequent genes and DNA. For this entry, the V and J calls and clone size follow TCRdb and not the study's own pipeline. The sample data list some 850,000 distinct CDR3 sequences, and about a quarter of these were observed just once. Together, the top ten hold about 2.9% of the sample.

These data are also associated with another study on T cells of mothers and their children. The second paper further reports: The donors were nine systemically healthy Caucasian individuals, made up of three mothers and their six children. cDNA synthesis consumed the entire amount of extracted RNA, loaded at about 1.5 ug RNA in each 15 ul reaction. Sample barcodes and 2-4 random nucleotides were added via the M1S primer in the second PCR. Over 9 million TCR beta CDR3 reads came from each mother, compared with some 3 million reads from each child. Thymic selection similarly shapes TCR recombination output in related and unrelated pairs, with minor effect from inherited differences. Related mother-child pairs always showed normalized repertoire overlap that was slightly higher than in unrelated mother-child pairs, though the difference was never significant. No persistent microchimeric T cell clones were detected, at a sensitivity of roughly 100 clones per million clonotypes. To look for features that set related mother-child pairs apart from unrelated individuals, the researchers ran deep NGS to compare the TCR beta repertoires of mothers and children. The mean age was roughly 36 +/- 4 years for the mothers and about 12 +/- 4 years for the children. After adapter ligation with NEBNext reagents, the libraries were sequenced on Illumina HiSeq 2000 with 100+100 nt paired-end reads. To prevent cross-contamination, the mother and child libraries were prepared one month apart and sequenced in separate runs. Each donor had between roughly 450,000 and 2,100,000 distinct TCR beta clonotypes identified. Naive TCR beta clonotypes were estimated from low-frequency clonotypes matched to each donor's FACS-determined naive share, without sorting.

This receptor was obtained from a boy aged 5-17 years in good health. This chain is built from TRBV2 and TRBJ2-5, with TRBD2 perhaps the D gene, on 6 matching bases. The sample taken for sequencing was blood. The CDR3 loop reads CASRVDYSETQYF. The DNA sequence is given as TGTGCCAGCAGGGTGGACTATTCCGAGACCCAGTACTTC.